This is a list of T cell receptor beta chains from one sample in a study of T cell responses to AZD1222 COVID-19 vaccine. Sequencing was performed with immunoSEQ multiplex PCR; in TCRdb, only in-frame clones are kept and a portion is missing. The repertoire holds roughly 130,000 clones, just over 85% seen once, with 9.5% to 15% in the top ten. The material was peripheral blood, obtained on day 0 of AZD1222 vaccination. Every receptor here comes from an adult in good health. The CDR3 runs from the conserved cysteine through the conserved F or W. The order of the fields is V gene, D gene, clone size, J gene, CDR3 DNA, CDR3 protein. D genes are given only for firm matches. The size of a clone is reported for some rows only, either as once, few or many, or as a class for expanded clones.

v_gene: TRBV18; d_gene: NA; abundance: NA; j_gene: TRBJ2-1; CDR3nt: TGTGCCAGCTCACCAAGGGAGACCCTCTACAATGAGCAGTTCTTC; CDR3aa: CASSPRETLYNEQFF
v_gene: TRBV14; d_gene: NA; abundance: once; j_gene: TRBJ2-3; CDR3nt: TGTGCCAGCAGCCACACAGGGTCTTATGCGCAGTATTTT; CDR3aa: CASSHTGSYAQYF
v_gene: TRBV10-1; d_gene: NA; abundance: once; j_gene: TRBJ1-5; CDR3nt: TGCGCCAGCAGGTCCGGATACGGGGAACAGCCCCAGCATTTT; CDR3aa: CASRSGYGEQPQHF
v_gene: TRBV6-5; d_gene: TRBD1; abundance: NA; j_gene: TRBJ1-2; CDR3nt: TGTGCCAGCAGCGCGGGACAGCGCTATGGCTACACCTTC; CDR3aa: CASSAGQRYGYTF
v_gene: TRBV3-1/TRBV3-2; d_gene: TRBD1; abundance: NA; j_gene: TRBJ1-5; CDR3nt: TGTGCCAGCAGCCAGGGACAGGGGAATCAGCCCCAGCATTTT; CDR3aa: CASSQGQGNQPQHF
v_gene: TRBV7-2; d_gene: NA; abundance: once; j_gene: TRBJ2-2; CDR3nt: TGTGCCAGCAGTCAAGTACACACCGGGGAGCTGTTTTTT; CDR3aa: CASSQVHTGELFF
v_gene: TRBV14; d_gene: NA; abundance: NA; j_gene: TRBJ2-2; CDR3nt: TGTGCCAGCAGCCAAACAGCGGCCGGAGAGCTGTTTTTT; CDR3aa: CASSQTAAGELFF
v_gene: TRBV28; d_gene: NA; abundance: once; j_gene: TRBJ1-1; CDR3nt: TGTGCCAGCAGTTTATCAGGGAGGAACACTGAAGCTTTCTTT; CDR3aa: CASSLSGRNTEAFF
v_gene: TRBV5-6; d_gene: NA; abundance: few; j_gene: TRBJ1-1; CDR3nt: TGTGCCAGCAGATCGCTATGGGCAGGCGGGAACACTGAAGCTTTCTTT; CDR3aa: CASRSLWAGGNTEAFF
v_gene: TRBV27; d_gene: NA; abundance: NA; j_gene: TRBJ1-5; CDR3nt: TGTGCCAGCACCCTAGGTGGGGCAGGGTTGGACCAGCCCCAGCATTTT; CDR3aa: CASTLGGAGLDQPQHF
v_gene: TRBV29-1; d_gene: TRBD1; abundance: NA; j_gene: TRBJ1-1; CDR3nt: TGCAGCGTTGAAGAGGGGCAGGGGGCGAAAGCTTTCTTT; CDR3aa: CSVEEGQGAKAFF
v_gene: TRBV7-2; d_gene: TRBD2; abundance: NA; j_gene: TRBJ2-1; CDR3nt: TGTGCCAGCAGCTTAGAGGGGACTAGTAATGAGCAGTTCTTC; CDR3aa: CASSLEGTSNEQFF
v_gene: TRBV21-1; d_gene: NA; abundance: NA; j_gene: TRBJ2-1; CDR3nt: TGTGCCAGCAGCACCCTCTGCCGCGGAACTGAGCAGTTCTTC; CDR3aa: CASSTLCRGTEQFF
v_gene: TRBV28; d_gene: TRBD1; abundance: NA; j_gene: TRBJ1-5; CDR3nt: TGTGCCAGCATTGATACAGGGGCTTTTCAGCCCCAGCATTTT; CDR3aa: CASIDTGAFQPQHF
v_gene: TRBV5-1; d_gene: TRBD1; abundance: NA; j_gene: TRBJ2-2; CDR3nt: TGCGCCAGCAGTCTGACAGGGGGTAAGAACACCGGGGAGCTGTTTTTT; CDR3aa: CASSLTGGKNTGELFF
v_gene: TRBV7-7; d_gene: TRBD2; abundance: NA; j_gene: TRBJ2-5; CDR3nt: TGTGCCAGCAGCTTAGGGGTAGCGGGGATGGAGACCCAGTACTTC; CDR3aa: CASSLGVAGMETQYF
v_gene: TRBV28; d_gene: NA; abundance: NA; j_gene: TRBJ1-2; CDR3nt: TGTGCCAGCAGTTTTCTAGGTGGGAGAAGAGGGTATGGCTACACCTTC; CDR3aa: CASSFLGGRRGYGYTF
v_gene: TRBV6-5; d_gene: NA; abundance: once; j_gene: TRBJ2-7; CDR3nt: TGTGCCAGCAGTTACCGGGACACCCGTGAGGAGCAGTACTTC; CDR3aa: CASSYRDTREEQYF
v_gene: TRBV10-3; d_gene: NA; abundance: NA; j_gene: TRBJ2-1; CDR3nt: TGTGCCATCAGTGGCGCCGCGGGAGAGGGGGCGGCGACCTCCTACAATGAGCAGTTCTTC; CDR3aa: CAISGAAGEGAATSYNEQFF
v_gene: TRBV19; d_gene: NA; abundance: once; j_gene: TRBJ1-5; CDR3nt: TGTGCCAGTAGTGACAACAGTGCCCAGCCCCAGCATTTT; CDR3aa: CASSDNSAQPQHF
v_gene: TRBV5-1; d_gene: TRBD1; abundance: NA; j_gene: TRBJ2-3; CDR3nt: TGCGCCAGCAGCTTGGCAGGACAGGGGGCCGGGGCAGATACGCAGTATTTT; CDR3aa: CASSLAGQGAGADTQYF
v_gene: TRBV7-9; d_gene: NA; abundance: NA; j_gene: TRBJ2-7; CDR3nt: TGTGCCAGCAGCTTATTAGGGATCAACGGTGACGAGCAGTACTTC; CDR3aa: CASSLLGINGDEQYF
v_gene: TRBV6-1; d_gene: TRBD1; abundance: NA; j_gene: TRBJ1-3; CDR3nt: TGTGCCAGCAGTGAAGACCCCCCAGGGGGCTTAAGAAACACCATATATTTT; CDR3aa: CASSEDPPGGLRNTIYF
v_gene: TRBV12-3/TRBV12-4; d_gene: NA; abundance: NA; j_gene: TRBJ1-1; CDR3nt: TGTGCCAGCAGTCCACAGGGGAACACTGAAGCTTTCTTT; CDR3aa: CASSPQGNTEAFF
v_gene: TRBV30; d_gene: TRBD1; abundance: NA; j_gene: TRBJ1-1; CDR3nt: TGTGCCTGGGGGCACGGACAGGGGAGGACTGAAGCTTTCTTT; CDR3aa: CAWGHGQGRTEAFF
v_gene: TRBV28; d_gene: TRBD1; abundance: NA; j_gene: TRBJ1-5; CDR3nt: TGTGCCAGCAGTCCACACAGGGGCGGCAATCAGCCCCAGCATTTT; CDR3aa: CASSPHRGGNQPQHF
v_gene: TRBV11-3; d_gene: TRBD1; abundance: NA; j_gene: TRBJ2-5; CDR3nt: TGTGCCAGCAGCTCCGGGACAGGGCGGACCCAGTACTTC; CDR3aa: CASSSGTGRTQYF
v_gene: TRBV20-1; d_gene: NA; abundance: NA; j_gene: TRBJ2-7; CDR3nt: TGCAGTGCTAGTTTACGCGGCGGGCCCTACGGCTCCTACGAGCAGTACTTC; CDR3aa: CSASLRGGPYGSYEQYF
v_gene: TRBV13; d_gene: TRBD1; abundance: NA; j_gene: TRBJ1-6; CDR3nt: TGTGCCAGCAGCCGAGAGACAGGGGGCGATTCACCCCTCCACTTT; CDR3aa: CASSRETGGDSPLHF
v_gene: TRBV29-1; d_gene: NA; abundance: NA; j_gene: TRBJ1-4; CDR3nt: TGCAGCGTTGTAGCAGGGGTCAATGAAAAACTGTTTTTT; CDR3aa: CSVVAGVNEKLFF
v_gene: TRBV3-1/TRBV3-2; d_gene: NA; abundance: NA; j_gene: TRBJ1-2; CDR3nt: TGTGCCAGCAGCCAACTACAGGGCTATGGCTACACCTTC; CDR3aa: CASSQLQGYGYTF
v_gene: TRBV18; d_gene: NA; abundance: NA; j_gene: TRBJ1-4; CDR3nt: TGTGCCAGCTCACCACCCCTCGCAACTAATGAAAAACTGTTTTTT; CDR3aa: CASSPPLATNEKLFF
v_gene: TRBV28; d_gene: NA; abundance: NA; j_gene: TRBJ1-2; CDR3nt: TGTGCCAGCAGTCTCGAAAGCGGCTATGGCTACACCTTC; CDR3aa: CASSLESGYGYTF
v_gene: TRBV10-3; d_gene: TRBD2; abundance: NA; j_gene: TRBJ2-7; CDR3nt: TGTGCCATCAGTGACGGGGTGACTAGCGGTTACGAGCAGTACTTC; CDR3aa: CAISDGVTSGYEQYF
v_gene: TRBV18; d_gene: TRBD1; abundance: NA; j_gene: TRBJ1-1; CDR3nt: TGTGCCAGCTCACCCACCGGGACAGGGCTTACTGAAGCTTTCTTT; CDR3aa: CASSPTGTGLTEAFF
v_gene: TRBV5-1; d_gene: TRBD1; abundance: NA; j_gene: TRBJ2-1; CDR3nt: TGCGCCAGCAGCTTGGCCGAGCGAAACCGGGACAGGTCGTTCTTC; CDR3aa: CASSLAERNRDRSFF
v_gene: TRBV12-3/TRBV12-4; d_gene: NA; abundance: NA; j_gene: TRBJ2-7; CDR3nt: TGTGCCAGCAGTCCCCAGAGAGACGCCGAGCAGTACTTC; CDR3aa: CASSPQRDAEQYF
v_gene: TRBV6-1; d_gene: NA; abundance: few; j_gene: TRBJ1-2; CDR3nt: TGTGCCAGCAGTGAATGGGGATCTAACTATGGCTACACCTTC; CDR3aa: CASSEWGSNYGYTF
v_gene: TRBV7-8; d_gene: NA; abundance: NA; j_gene: TRBJ2-5; CDR3nt: TGTGCCAGCAGCCGAGGAGTGGGGGGGCCGGGTCAGGAGACCCAGTACTTC; CDR3aa: CASSRGVGGPGQETQYF
v_gene: TRBV6-6; d_gene: TRBD1; abundance: NA; j_gene: TRBJ1-4; CDR3nt: TGTGCCAGCACCCCACAGGGGGATAATGAAAAACTGTTTTTT; CDR3aa: CASTPQGDNEKLFF
v_gene: TRBV6-5; d_gene: NA; abundance: NA; j_gene: TRBJ2-5; CDR3nt: TGTGCCAGCAGTTACAGGGGAATGGGAGAGACCCAGTACTTC; CDR3aa: CASSYRGMGETQYF
v_gene: TRBV9; d_gene: NA; abundance: NA; j_gene: TRBJ2-3; CDR3nt: TGTGCCAGCAGCGTAGTAGCGGGCACAGATACGCAGTATTTT; CDR3aa: CASSVVAGTDTQYF
v_gene: TRBV9; d_gene: NA; abundance: NA; j_gene: TRBJ1-2; CDR3nt: TGTGCCAGCAGCGTAGCCCCAGGGTCTAACTATGGCTACACCTTC; CDR3aa: CASSVAPGSNYGYTF
v_gene: TRBV5-6; d_gene: TRBD1; abundance: once; j_gene: TRBJ1-5; CDR3nt: TGTGCCAGCAGCTTGGGTTGGACAGGTAATCAGCCCCAGCATTTT; CDR3aa: CASSLGWTGNQPQHF
v_gene: TRBV6-1; d_gene: NA; abundance: NA; j_gene: TRBJ2-3; CDR3nt: TGTGCCAGCAGTGAAGCAGGGCAAAGGACAGATACGCAGTATTTT; CDR3aa: CASSEAGQRTDTQYF
v_gene: TRBV5-4; d_gene: NA; abundance: NA; j_gene: TRBJ1-2; CDR3nt: TGTGCCAGCAGCATCTTTGGGGCCCTAACTAACTATGGCTACACCTTC; CDR3aa: CASSIFGALTNYGYTF
v_gene: TRBV5-6; d_gene: NA; abundance: NA; j_gene: TRBJ2-7; CDR3nt: TGTGCCAGCAGCTTGGGATTCGAGCAGTACTTC; CDR3aa: CASSLGFEQYF
v_gene: TRBV30; d_gene: NA; abundance: NA; j_gene: TRBJ2-7; CDR3nt: TGTGCCTGGAAGGTAGAAGCGGGTCTCCTCTTC; CDR3aa: CAWKVEAGLLF
v_gene: TRBV19; d_gene: NA; abundance: NA; j_gene: TRBJ1-1; CDR3nt: TGTGCCAGTAGTGGACAGATGAACACTGAAGCTTTCTTT; CDR3aa: CASSGQMNTEAFF
v_gene: TRBV5-1; d_gene: TRBD1; abundance: NA; j_gene: TRBJ2-7; CDR3nt: TGCGCCAGCAGCTTTGACAGGGGGAATCCCTACGAGCAGTACTTC; CDR3aa: CASSFDRGNPYEQYF
v_gene: TRBV19; d_gene: NA; abundance: once; j_gene: TRBJ1-2; CDR3nt: TGTGCCAGTACCCCAGGGGACTATGGCTACACCTTC; CDR3aa: CASTPGDYGYTF
v_gene: TRBV7-2; d_gene: TRBD1; abundance: NA; j_gene: TRBJ1-1; CDR3nt: TGTGCCAGCAGCTTAGGAACAGGGGTGGGGACTGAAGCTTTCTTT; CDR3aa: CASSLGTGVGTEAFF
v_gene: TRBV6-5; d_gene: NA; abundance: few; j_gene: TRBJ1-2; CDR3nt: TGTGCCAGCAGTTACCCTAGGGGTGGCTACACCTTC; CDR3aa: CASSYPRGGYTF
v_gene: TRBV6-5; d_gene: NA; abundance: once; j_gene: TRBJ2-5; CDR3nt: TGTGCCAGCAGTTACGCTACAGGCGGTCAAGAGACCCAGTACTTC; CDR3aa: CASSYATGGQETQYF
v_gene: TRBV28; d_gene: NA; abundance: NA; j_gene: TRBJ1-2; CDR3nt: TGTGCCAGCAGTTCCCCAAACTATGGCTACACCTTC; CDR3aa: CASSSPNYGYTF